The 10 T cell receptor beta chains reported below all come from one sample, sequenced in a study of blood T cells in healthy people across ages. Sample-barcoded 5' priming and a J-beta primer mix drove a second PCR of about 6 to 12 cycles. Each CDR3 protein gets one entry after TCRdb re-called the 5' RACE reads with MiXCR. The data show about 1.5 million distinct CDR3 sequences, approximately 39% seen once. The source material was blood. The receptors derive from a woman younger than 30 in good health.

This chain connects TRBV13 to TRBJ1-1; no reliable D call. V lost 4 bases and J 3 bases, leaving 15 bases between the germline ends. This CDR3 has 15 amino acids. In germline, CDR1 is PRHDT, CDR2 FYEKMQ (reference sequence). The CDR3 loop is CASSSSGPWDTEAFF. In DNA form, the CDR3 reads TGTGCCAGCAGCTCTTCGGGCCCCTGGGACACTGAAGCTTTCTTT.

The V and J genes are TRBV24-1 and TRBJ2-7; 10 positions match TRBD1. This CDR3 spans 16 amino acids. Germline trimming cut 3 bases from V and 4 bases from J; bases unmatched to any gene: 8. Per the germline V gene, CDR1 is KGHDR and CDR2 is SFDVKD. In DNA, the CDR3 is TGTGCCACCAGTGATCACCGGGACAGGGGACCGTACGAGCAGTACTTC. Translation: CATSDHRDRGPYEQYF.

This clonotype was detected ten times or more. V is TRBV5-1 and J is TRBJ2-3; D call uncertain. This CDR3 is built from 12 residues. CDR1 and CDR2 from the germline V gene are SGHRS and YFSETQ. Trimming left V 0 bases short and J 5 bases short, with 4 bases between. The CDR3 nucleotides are TGCGCCAGCAGCTTGGACGGAGATACGCAGTATTTT. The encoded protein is CASSLDGDTQYF.

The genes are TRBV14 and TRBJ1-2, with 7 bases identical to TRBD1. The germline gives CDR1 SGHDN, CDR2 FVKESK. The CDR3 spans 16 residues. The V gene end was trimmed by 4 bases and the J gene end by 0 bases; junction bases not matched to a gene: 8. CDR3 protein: CASSPRRGQANYGYTF. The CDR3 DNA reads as TGTGCCAGCAGCCCTCGCCGCGGACAGGCTAACTATGGCTACACCTTC. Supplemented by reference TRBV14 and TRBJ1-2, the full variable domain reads EAGVTQFPSHSVIEKGQTVTLRCDPISGHDNLYWYRRVMGKEIKFLLHFVKESKQDESGMPNNRFLAERTGGTYSTLKVQPAELEDSGVYFCASSPRRGQANYGYTFGSGTRLTVV.

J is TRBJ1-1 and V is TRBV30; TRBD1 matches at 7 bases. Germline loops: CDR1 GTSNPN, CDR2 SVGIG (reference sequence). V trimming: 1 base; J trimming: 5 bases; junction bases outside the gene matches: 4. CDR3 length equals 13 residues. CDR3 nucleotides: TGTGCCTGGAGTGAGGGGGCAGGGACTGAAGCTTTCTTT. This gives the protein CAWSEGAGTEAFF.

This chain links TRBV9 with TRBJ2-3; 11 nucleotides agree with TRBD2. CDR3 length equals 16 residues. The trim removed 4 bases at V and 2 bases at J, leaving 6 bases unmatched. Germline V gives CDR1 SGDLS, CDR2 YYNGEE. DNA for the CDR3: TGTGCCAGCAGCATACTAGCGGGGGCCGCCACAGATACGCAGTATTTT. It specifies CASSILAGAATDTQYF.

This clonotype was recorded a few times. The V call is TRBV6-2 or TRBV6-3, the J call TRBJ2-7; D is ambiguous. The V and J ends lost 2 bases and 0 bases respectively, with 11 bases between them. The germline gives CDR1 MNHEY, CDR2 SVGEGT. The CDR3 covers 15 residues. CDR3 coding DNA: TGTGCCAGCAGTTACACAGCCAGCAACTCCTACGAGCAGTACTTC. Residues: CASSYTASNSYEQYF.

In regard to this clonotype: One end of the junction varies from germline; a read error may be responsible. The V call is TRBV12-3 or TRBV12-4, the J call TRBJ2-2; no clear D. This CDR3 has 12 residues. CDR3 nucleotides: TGTGCCAGCATTTTACTCCCCGGGGAGCTGTTTTTT. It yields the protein CASILLPGELFF.

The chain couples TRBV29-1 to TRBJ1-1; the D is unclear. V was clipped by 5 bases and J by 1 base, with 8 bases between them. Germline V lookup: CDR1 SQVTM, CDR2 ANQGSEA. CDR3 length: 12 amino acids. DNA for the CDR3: TGCAGCGTTTGGAGGAGGAACACTGAAGCTTTCTTT. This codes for CSVWRRNTEAFF. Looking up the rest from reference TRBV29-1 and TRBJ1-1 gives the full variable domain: SAVISQKPSRDICQRGTSLTIQCQVDSQVTMMFWYRQQPGQSLTLIATANQGSEATYESGFVIDKFPISRPNLTFSTLTVSNMSPEDSSIYLCSVWRRNTEAFFGQGTRLTVV.

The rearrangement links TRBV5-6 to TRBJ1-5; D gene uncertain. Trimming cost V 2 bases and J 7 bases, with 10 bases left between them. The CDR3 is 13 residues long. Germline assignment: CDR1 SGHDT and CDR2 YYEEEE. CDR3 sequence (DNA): TGTGCCAGCAGCTTTGACGGTAGGCAGCCCCAGCATTTT. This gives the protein CASSFDGRQPQHF.